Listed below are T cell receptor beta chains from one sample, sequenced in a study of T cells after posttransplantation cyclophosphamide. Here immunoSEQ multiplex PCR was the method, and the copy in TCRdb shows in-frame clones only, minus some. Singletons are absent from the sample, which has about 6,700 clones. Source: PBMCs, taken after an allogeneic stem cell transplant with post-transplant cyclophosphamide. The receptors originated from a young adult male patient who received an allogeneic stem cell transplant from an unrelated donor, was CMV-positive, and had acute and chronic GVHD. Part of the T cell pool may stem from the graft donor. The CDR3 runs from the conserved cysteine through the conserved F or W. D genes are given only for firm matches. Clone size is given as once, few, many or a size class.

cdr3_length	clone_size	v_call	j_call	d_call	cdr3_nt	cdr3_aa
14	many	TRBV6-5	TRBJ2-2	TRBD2	TGTGCCAGCAAGGGGACTAGCGGTCTCGGGGAGCTGTTTTTT	CASKGTSGLGELFF
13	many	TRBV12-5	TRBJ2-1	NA	TGTGCTAGTGCCCCCGGGTTACTCAATGAGCAGTTCTTC	CASAPGLLNEQFF
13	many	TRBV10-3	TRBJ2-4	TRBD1	TGTGCCATCAGAAGGGACAGTCGAAACATTCAGTACTTC	CAIRRDSRNIQYF
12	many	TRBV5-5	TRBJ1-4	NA	TGTGCCAGCGGGAGGACGGATGAAAAACTGTTTTTT	CASGRTDEKLFF
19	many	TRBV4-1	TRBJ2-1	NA	TGCGCCAGCAGCCAAGAGACGGTAGAGTTGGGGGCAAATTACAATGAGCAGTTCTTC	CASSQETVELGANYNEQFF
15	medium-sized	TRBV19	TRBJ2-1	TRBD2	TGTGCCAGTAGACAACCGGGACTAGAGGGAGATGAGCAGTTCTTC	CASRQPGLEGDEQFF
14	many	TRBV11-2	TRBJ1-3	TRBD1	TGTGCCAGCAGCTTAAGGGACAGGGGGGACACCATATATTTT	CASSLRDRGDTIYF
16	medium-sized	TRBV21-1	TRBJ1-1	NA	TGTGCCAGCAGCAAAGCGTCGGGACAGGGGAAAACTGAAGCTTTCTTT	CASSKASGQGKTEAFF
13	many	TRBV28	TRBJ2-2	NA	TGTGCCAGCGCGTTATCGAACACCGGGGAGCTGTTTTTT	CASALSNTGELFF
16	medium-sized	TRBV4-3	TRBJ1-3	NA	TGCGCCAGCAGCCAAGATTCCACAGGGACTGGAAACACCATATATTTT	CASSQDSTGTGNTIYF